These 27 T cell receptor beta chains originate from one sample sequenced in a study of T cells in localized non-small cell lung cancer. Method: immunoSEQ multiplex PCR; TCRdb's copy keeps in-frame clones and lacks some. The sample consists of about 4,000 clones, 35% to 45% of them appearing once. The sequences come from lung tumor tissue, collected before any cancer treatment. These receptor sequences come from a woman aged 40-69 years with stage I lung adenocarcinoma.

This clone was observed a handful of times. This chain connects TRBV6-8 to TRBJ1-2; D remains unclear. The CDR3 is 13 residues long. Germline V gives CDR1 MNHGY, CDR2 SAAAGT. V lost 11 bases and J 8 bases, leaving 21 bases between the germline ends. The CDR3 spells CAGDNGMMGGYTF. Written as DNA, the CDR3 is TGTGCCGGAGACAATGGGATGATGGGCGGCTACACCTTC.

The chain is built from TRBV28 and TRBJ2-1, with a tentative D call TRBD2 (5 bases). Germline-derived CDR1 and CDR2 are MDHEN and SYDVKM. Trimming shortened V by 3 bases and J by 4 bases, and 13 bases separated the two germline ends. This CDR3 has 15 residues. This CDR3 is CASSLKRVGYNEQFF. As DNA, the CDR3 is TGTGCCAGCAGTTTGAAGAGGGTGGGGTACAATGAGCAGTTCTTC.

This clone was counted between two and nine times. The gene calls are TRBV6-8 and TRBJ2-7, with D perhaps TRBD1 (5 bases). The V gene lost 5 bases and the J gene lost 3 bases, with 8 bases spanning the gap. This CDR3 has 12 amino acids. The germline V gene has CDR1 MNHGY and CDR2 SAAAGT. In DNA, the CDR3 is TGTGCCAGCAGTCAGGGTTTCTACGAGCAGTACTTC. This gives the protein CASSQGFYEQYF.

The V call is TRBV6-8, the J call TRBJ2-7, with D possibly matching TRBD1 (5 bases). CDR1 is MNHGY, CDR2 SAAAGT, per germline. The V and J ends lost 6 bases and 2 bases respectively, with 17 bases between them. The CDR3 extends over 15 amino acids. CDR3 bases: TGTGCCAGCAGGTACCGTCGGGCAGGGACCTACGAGCAGTACTTC. Translated, it gives CASRYRRAGTYEQYF.

The rearrangement links TRBV30 to TRBJ1-4, with 7 bases matching TRBD1. This CDR3 has 12 residues. After removal of 8 bases from V and 7 bases from J, the junction contained 7 bases not matched to a gene. Germline values: CDR1 GTSNPN, CDR2 SVGIG (reference sequence). The CDR3 loop reads CAGTGVAEKLFF. The CDR3, as DNA: TGTGCCGGAACAGGGGTAGCTGAAAAACTGTTTTTT.

This clone was observed a handful of times. The chain combines TRBV14 with TRBJ2-5, with TRBD2 identical over 9 bases. This CDR3 is 14 amino acids long. Germline values: CDR1 SGHDN, CDR2 FVKESK. Trimming removed 6 bases from V and 5 bases from J; junction bases left unmatched: 7. The CDR3 here is CASSLAGRRETQYF. The CDR3 DNA sequence: TGTGCCAGCAGTCTAGCGGGGCGGCGGGAGACCCAGTACTTC.

The CDR3 sequence is CASSSWTGPYGYTF. The DNA for the CDR3 is TGTGCCAGCAGTTCGTGGACAGGACCATATGGCTACACCTTC. The gene calls are TRBV28 and TRBJ1-2; 7 bases match TRBD1. Losses at the gene ends were 4 bases for V and 5 bases for J; bases not matched to a gene: 7. Per the germline V gene, CDR1 is MDHEN and CDR2 is SYDVKM. The CDR3 totals 14 residues.

This chain uses TRBV7-6 with TRBJ2-1; D perhaps matches TRBD2 (7 bases). This CDR3 is built from 17 residues. Germline V gene lookup returns CDR1 SGHVS and CDR2 FNYEAQ. The germline V and J ends were trimmed by 3 bases and 0 bases, with 15 bases remaining between them. Here the CDR3 reads CASSLFHGGRSYNEQFF. Here the CDR3 DNA reads TGTGCCAGCAGCTTGTTTCACGGGGGGCGCTCCTACAATGAGCAGTTCTTC. The full variable domain, its missing parts supplied by reference TRBV7-6 and TRBJ2-1, is GAGVSQSPRYKVTKRGQDVALRCDPISGHVSLYWYRQALGQGPEFLTYFNYEAQQDKSGLPNDRFSAERPEGSISTLTIQRTEQRDSAMYRCASSLFHGGRSYNEQFFGPGTRLTVL.

This chain connects TRBV10-2 to TRBJ2-3; the match to TRBD2 covers 8 bases. Germline CDR1 and CDR2: WSHSY and SAAADI. This CDR3 contains 14 residues. CDR3 coding DNA: TGCGCTACCCAAACGGGACTAGTCCAAGATACGCAGTATTTT. Amino acids: CATQTGLVQDTQYF.

The sample holds a few counts of this clone. The chain has TRBV6-7 and TRBJ2-1; weak D call: TRBD2 (6 bases). TRBV6-7 is sorted into the ORF group, with uncertain function. With 0 bases removed from V and 3 bases from J, the gap between germline ends came to 12 bases. This CDR3 contains 16 residues. The chain's CDR3 is CASSYSGTGGYNEQFF. The CDR3 DNA follows: TGTGCCAGCAGTTACTCGGGTACCGGGGGCTACAATGAGCAGTTCTTC.

The V and J genes are TRBV12-2 and TRBJ1-2. TRBV12-2 is marked as a pseudogene. This CDR3 spans 14 amino acids. This CDR3 is CATVWGVLPDGYTF. The DNA of the CDR3 is TGTGCCACGGTTTGGGGTGTTCTGCCGGATGGCTACACCTTC.

The V call is TRBV10-2, the J call TRBJ1-5, with D uncertain. Trimming pared 2 bases from V and 4 bases from J, leaving 6 bases between. In germline, CDR1 is WSHSY, CDR2 SAAADI. The length of the CDR3 is 13 residues. For the CDR3, the DNA is TGCGCCAGCAGTGAGACACAGAATCAGCCCCAGCATTTT. Its protein product is CASSETQNQPQHF.

This rearrangement joins TRBV19 to TRBJ2-2; tentatively, D is TRBD2 (6 bases). Trimming took 5 bases from V and 4 from J, leaving 17 bases between them. Germline CDR1 LNHDA, CDR2 SQIVND (reference sequence). The CDR3 covers 16 residues. Written as DNA, the CDR3 is TGTGCCAGTAGTTCCAGGAGGGTATCGGGCACCGGGGAGCTGTTTTTT. This sequence encodes CASSSRRVSGTGELFF.

The sample holds a few counts of this clone. The chain has TRBV28 and TRBJ2-5, with D tentatively TRBD2 (5 bases). There are 14 residues in the CDR3. Trimming removed 6 bases from V and 7 bases from J, with 18 bases in between. In germline, CDR1 is MDHEN, CDR2 SYDVKM. As DNA, the CDR3 is TGTGCCAGCAGAGCCACCTCGGGGAGCGGGACCCAGTACTTC. As protein: CASRATSGSGTQYF.

The chain employs TRBV19 and TRBJ1-3; the D gene is possibly TRBD1 (6 bases). Trimming took off 5 bases at V and 2 bases at J, with 19 bases between the two ends. The CDR3 is 17 amino acids. Per the germline V gene, CDR1 is LNHDA and CDR2 is SQIVND (reference sequence). Here the CDR3 DNA reads TGTGCCAGTAGTCCCCTAATGGGGGCTCGCGCTGGAAACACCATATATTTT. Residues: CASSPLMGARAGNTIYF.

This clone was observed a handful of times. The chain combines TRBV5-1 with TRBJ2-1; no definite D call. Germline lookup yields CDR1 SGHRS and CDR2 YFSETQ. The CDR3 has 15 amino acids. V was cut by 1 base and J by 9 bases, with 17 bases left in between. CDR3: CASSLRSSEKGEQFF. The CDR3, as DNA: TGCGCCAGCAGCTTGAGGTCCTCCGAGAAGGGTGAGCAGTTCTTC.

This clone is a singleton in its sample. This sequence joins TRBV18 and TRBJ2-5, with 11 bases lining up with TRBD1. The CDR3 is made up of 16 amino acids. The germline V gene has CDR1 KGHSH and CDR2 LQKENI. Germline trimming cut 3 bases from V and 4 bases from J; bases unmatched to any gene: 7. Here the CDR3 reads CASSPIGQGAGETQYF. In DNA, the CDR3 is TGTGCCAGCTCACCCATAGGACAGGGGGCAGGAGAGACCCAGTACTTC.

The J gene is TRBJ2-3, the V gene TRBV28, with 7 bases identical to TRBD2. V shed 6 bases, J shed 6 bases, and the junction held 9 bases outside the gene matches. CDR1 MDHEN and CDR2 SYDVKM come from the germline V gene. This CDR3 has 14 residues. CDR3 loop: CASRPPTSRDTQYF. The CDR3 DNA is TGTGCCAGCAGGCCCCCGACTAGCAGGGATACGCAGTATTTT.

The chain has TRBV6-8 and TRBJ1-1, with D uncertain. The germline V gene encodes CDR1 MNHGY and CDR2 SAAAGT. V dropped 5 bases and J dropped 8 bases, with 12 bases sitting between them. CDR3 size: 12 residues. In DNA, the CDR3 is TGTGCCAGCAGTCCCTCAGGAGCAGAAGCTTTCTTT. Encoded protein: CASSPSGAEAFF.

V gene TRBV6-8 combines with J gene TRBJ2-2; no clear D. The V end was cut by 1 base, the J end by 6 bases, with 3 bases between. This CDR3 is built from 12 residues. Germline CDR1 and CDR2: MNHGY and SAAAGT. The DNA for the CDR3 is TGTGCCAGCAGTTACTATGCCGGGGAGCTGTTTTTT. This translates into CASSYYAGELFF.

This rearrangement joins TRBV6-8 to TRBJ1-5, with D possibly TRBD1 on 6 matching bases. There are 14 residues in the CDR3. The germline V and J ends were trimmed by 6 bases and 4 bases, with 13 bases remaining between them. Germline V gives CDR1 MNHGY, CDR2 SAAAGT. The CDR3 spells CASSPGTTNQPQHF. The CDR3 nucleotides read TGTGCCAGCAGCCCCGGGACAACGAATCAGCCCCAGCATTTT.

The chain joins TRBV19 to TRBJ2-1; TRBD2 aligns across 9 bases. Per germline, CDR1 LNHDA and CDR2 SQIVND (reference sequence). The trim removed 4 bases at V and 3 bases at J, leaving 4 bases unmatched. This CDR3 comprises 15 residues. CDR3 amino acids: CASSTTSGNYNEQFF. For the CDR3, the DNA is TGTGCCAGTAGTACGACTAGCGGTAACTACAATGAGCAGTTCTTC.

V is TRBV29-1 and J is TRBJ2-1; perhaps TRBD2 as D (5 bases). The CDR3 consists of 15 residues. V was pared by 0 bases and J by 6 bases, with 15 bases between. Germline-derived CDR1 and CDR2 are SQVTM and ANQGSEA. The CDR3 DNA reads as TGCAGCGTTGAAGATCGGGAACTGGATGGCAATGAGCAGTTCTTC. This sequence encodes CSVEDRELDGNEQFF.

The chain combines TRBV2 with TRBJ2-5; the match to TRBD2 covers 7 bases. Germline assignment: CDR1 SNHLY and CDR2 FYNNEI. This CDR3 is built from 14 residues. The J segment lost 7 bases and the V segment lost 7 bases, leaving 12 bases of the junction unmatched. CDR3 sequence: CASILTSERGTQYF. The CDR3 DNA follows: TGTGCCAGCATTTTGACCTCGGAGCGGGGGACCCAGTACTTC.

The genes are TRBV28 and TRBJ1-4, with D possibly matching TRBD1 (5 bases). The CDR3 runs 12 residues. V was pared by 7 bases and J by 7 bases, with 10 bases between. Germline CDR1 and CDR2: MDHEN and SYDVKM. This CDR3 reads CASTTRGEKLFF. CDR3 nucleotide sequence: TGTGCCAGCACTACGAGGGGTGAAAAACTGTTTTTT.

There are a few counts of this clone. CDR3 nucleotide sequence: TGTGCCAGCTCCCCGACATACACCGGGGAGCTGTTTTTT. Amino acid sequence: CASSPTYTGELFF. The chain couples TRBV18 to TRBJ2-2; D uncertain. The CDR3 sequence is 13 residues long. CDR1 KGHSH and CDR2 LQKENI come from the germline V gene. Trimming took off 6 bases at V and 3 bases at J, with 8 bases between the two ends.

This chain links TRBV10-3 with TRBJ2-4; D uncertain. Trimming left V 2 bases short and J 8 bases short, with 10 bases between. From germline, CDR1 is ENHRY and CDR2 SYGVKD. There are 13 residues in the CDR3. CDR3 sequence reads: CAISEEEKDIQYF. The CDR3 coding sequence is TGTGCCATCAGTGAGGAGGAAAAGGACATTCAGTACTTC.